This T cell receptor (beta chain) originates from a study of lymphopenia after photon versus proton radiotherapy. Study outcomes and limitations: In patients who died, overall survival fell as post-nadir TCR diversity dropped more. Only patients who died were analyzed for survival; proton advantage is unproven. Proton therapy kept repertoires fairly stable, unlike photons, which gained effector/memory cells. After lymphocyte nadir, photon-treated repertoires showed oligoclonal expansion, especially CD8+ Temra.

The CDR3 is 14 residues long. Trimming removed 0 bases from V and 1 base from J, with 5 bases in between. CDR1 SGHRS and CDR2 YFSETQ come from the germline V gene. TCRdb's table, derived via immunoSEQ multiplex PCR, lists solely in-frame clones and lacks some. The sample lists around 18,000 clones, 65% to 90% occurring once. A note on this clone: Its antigen is currently unknown.

This rearrangement joins TRBV5-1 to TRBJ2-1; D is undetermined. This TCR derives from a man aged 65 to 85 with pancreatic cancer. Source: peripheral blood, taken from a patient treated with proton-based radiotherapy. CDR3 DNA sequence: TGCGCCAGCAGCTTGGCAGGATCCTACAATGAGCAGTTCTTC. This encodes CASSLAGSYNEQFF.